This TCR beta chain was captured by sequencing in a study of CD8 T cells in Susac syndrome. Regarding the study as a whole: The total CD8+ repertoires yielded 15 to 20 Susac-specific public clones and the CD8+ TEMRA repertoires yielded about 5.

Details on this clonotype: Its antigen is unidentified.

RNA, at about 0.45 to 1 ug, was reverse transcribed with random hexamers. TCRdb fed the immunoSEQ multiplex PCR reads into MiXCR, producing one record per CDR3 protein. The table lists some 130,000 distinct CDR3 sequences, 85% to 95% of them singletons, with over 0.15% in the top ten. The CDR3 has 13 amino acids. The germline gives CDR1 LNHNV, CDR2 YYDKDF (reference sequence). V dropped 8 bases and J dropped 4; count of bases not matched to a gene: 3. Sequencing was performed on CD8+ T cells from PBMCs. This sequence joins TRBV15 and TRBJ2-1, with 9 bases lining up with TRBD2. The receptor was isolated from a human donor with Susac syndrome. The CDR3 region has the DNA TGTGCCACCGGCCTAGCGGGGTACAATGAGCAGTTCTTC. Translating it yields CATGLAGYNEQFF.